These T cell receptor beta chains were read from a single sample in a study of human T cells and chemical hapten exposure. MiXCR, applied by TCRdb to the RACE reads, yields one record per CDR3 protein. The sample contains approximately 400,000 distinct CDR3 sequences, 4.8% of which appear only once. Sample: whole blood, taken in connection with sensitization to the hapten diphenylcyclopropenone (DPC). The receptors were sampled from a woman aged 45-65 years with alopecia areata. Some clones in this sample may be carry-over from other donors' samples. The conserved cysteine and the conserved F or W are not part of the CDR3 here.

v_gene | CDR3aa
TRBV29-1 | SPLERDRLSYEQY
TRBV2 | ASSLDVHTDTQY
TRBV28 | ASSTTENYGYT
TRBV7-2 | ASSWVVRKAYNEQF
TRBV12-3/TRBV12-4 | ASNNERSGNTIY
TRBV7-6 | ASSVLTSGYSYNEQF
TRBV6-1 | ASSEQAGGYYGYT
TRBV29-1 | SVEDSAGANVLT
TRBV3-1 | ASSRAREQF
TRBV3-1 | ASSPTGRTDTQY
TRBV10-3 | AISPSADTQY
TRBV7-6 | ASSLPLRGTSGRGSYNEQF
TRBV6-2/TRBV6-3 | AAGQGGQPQH
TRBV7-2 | ASSSASGSYNEQF
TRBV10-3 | ATGPAGGSYEQY
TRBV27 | ASSFGGTFGEQY
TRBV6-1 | ASSDSVSYNEQF
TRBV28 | ASGEGPSYEQY
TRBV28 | ASSPRLDINYGYT
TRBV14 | ASSQEARGNTIY
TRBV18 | ASSPYPGSTEAF
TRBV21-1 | ASSSPLRVSNTEAF
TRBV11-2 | ASSHFTGLNTGELF
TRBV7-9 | ASIRMGKETQY
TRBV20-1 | SARRLRDSGLNIQY
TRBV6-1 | ASTEVAYEQY
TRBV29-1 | SVLDLETQY
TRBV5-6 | ASSWGGVGLQPQH
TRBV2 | ASRTDRLSSGNTIY
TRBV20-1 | SARPTAGGRADTQY
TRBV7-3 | ASSSGTAGGEQY
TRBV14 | ASGQDSVRYEQY
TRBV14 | ASSQIPQGIRY
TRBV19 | ASSVGARSSYNEQF
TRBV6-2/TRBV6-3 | ASSYRGTIRDTEAF
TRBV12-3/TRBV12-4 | ASSTRQGIGYEQY
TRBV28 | ASSARGGSNEKLF
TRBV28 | ASSLGSLDRSSFNSPLH
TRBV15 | ATSRDRAVYNQPQH
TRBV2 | ASSEARRVSGANVLT
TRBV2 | ASSERQGHEKLF
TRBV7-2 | ASSPLRGTEAF
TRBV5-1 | ASSLERPTDTQY
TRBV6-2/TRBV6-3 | ASRTGGLEQY
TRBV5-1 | ASSLELVGLPAADTQY
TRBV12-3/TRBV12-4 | ASREQGGEAF
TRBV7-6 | ASSLAVSGGRGNTQY
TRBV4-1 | ASSQDLGTSGNTIY
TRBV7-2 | ASSTRETQY
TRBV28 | ASSLGTVNYGYT
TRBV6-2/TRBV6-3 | ASRPQRVQETQY
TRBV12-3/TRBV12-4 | ASSWTGARQETQY
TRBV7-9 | ASSHGGGEAF
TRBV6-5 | ASRPPKGGTGELF
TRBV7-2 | ASSLPLAGVETQY
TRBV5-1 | ASSDLETSESTDTQY
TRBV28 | ASSPLRQGSNQPQH
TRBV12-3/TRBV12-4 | AGGQGWDEQF
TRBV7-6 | ASSYAGEQF